These 22 T cell receptor beta chains were all obtained from the same sample, sequenced in a study of blood T cell repertoires in COVID-19 (dated by TCRdb to 2020 to 2021). The library relied on the immunoSEQ multiplex PCR assay. This immuneACCESS table, as held by TCRdb, lists in-frame sequences with V and J called but not all clones. Of the missing ones, under half trace to an unresolved V gene in checked studies; the others have no known cause. This sample holds hundreds of thousands of clones; less than 85% were observed only once. The leading ten clones occupy roughly 2.5% of the sample. The sample comprised PBMCs or T cells enriched from blood (not recorded which). These receptors all come from a woman aged 50 to 65 who had recovered from COVID-19.

The chain carries TRBV5-1 and TRBJ2-3; TRBD2 matches at 8 bases. J gave up 3 bases and V 2 bases, and 11 bases lay outside the gene matches. Germline V CDR1 and CDR2: SGHRS, YFSETQ. The CDR3 runs 17 residues. The CDR3 DNA reads as TGCGCCAGCAGCTTACGCGGGGGGTCGGTGTGGACAGATACGCAGTATTTT. Its translation: CASSLRGGSVWTDTQYF. The variable domain in full, with the rest retrieved from reference TRBV5-1 and TRBJ2-3, is KAGVTQTPRYLIKTRGQQVTLSCSPISGHRSVSWYQQTPGQGLQFLFEYFSETQRNKGNFPGRFSGRQFSNSRSEMNVSTLELGDSALYLCASSLRGGSVWTDTQYFGPGTRLTVL.

The V call is TRBV9, the J call TRBJ1-1, with a weak D call TRBD1 (6 bases). Germline values: CDR1 SGDLS, CDR2 YYNGEE. Trimming removed 1 base from V and 3 bases from J, with 13 bases in between. This CDR3 has 15 residues. The CDR3 nucleotides are TGTGCCAGCAGCGTATCCTGGGGGCGCGACACTGAAGCTTTCTTT. Its translation: CASSVSWGRDTEAFF.

The chain joins TRBV5-8 to TRBJ1-5; D is perhaps TRBD1 (6 bases). V dropped 1 base and J dropped 6 bases, with 14 bases sitting between them. The V gene's germline CDR1 is SGHTS and CDR2 YDEGEE. The CDR3 has 15 residues. The CDR3 coding sequence is TGTGCCAGCAGCTTGAGACCGACAGGAGTTCAGCCCCAGCATTTT. It yields the protein CASSLRPTGVQPQHF.

V is TRBV19 and J is TRBJ1-2, with a tentative D call TRBD1 (5 bases). CDR1 and CDR2 from the germline V gene are LNHDA and SQIVND (reference sequence). V dropped 3 bases and J dropped 5 bases, with 10 bases sitting between them. The CDR3 spans 13 residues. The CDR3 DNA follows: TGTGCCAGTAGTATCCCAGGGATGTATGGCTACACCTTC. Protein: CASSIPGMYGYTF.

The rearrangement uses TRBV28 and TRBJ1-2; 7 positions agree with TRBD1. V shed 7 bases and J 2 bases; nucleotides not matched to a gene: 10. CDR1 and CDR2 from the germline V gene are MDHEN and SYDVKM. The CDR3 runs to 15 residues. Here the CDR3 reads CASNAAGTENYGYTF. The CDR3 DNA sequence: TGTGCCAGCAACGCGGCCGGGACAGAGAACTATGGCTACACCTTC.

The genes are TRBV7-9 and TRBJ1-2; D perhaps matches TRBD1 (6 bases). V was clipped by 1 base and J by 7 bases, with 7 bases between them. The CDR3 loop spans 12 amino acids. The germline V gene has CDR1 SEHNR and CDR2 FQNEAQ (reference sequence). The CDR3 region is CASSLETGGYTF. In DNA, the CDR3 is TGTGCCAGCAGCTTAGAGACAGGTGGCTACACCTTC. The full variable domain, rest sourced from reference TRBV7-9 and TRBJ1-2, is DTGVSQNPRHKITKRGQNVTFRCDPISEHNRLYWYRQTLGQGPEFLTYFQNEAQLEKSRLLSDRFSAERPKGSFSTLEIQRTEQGDSAMYLCASSLETGGYTFGSGTRLTVV.

The chain is built from TRBV19 and TRBJ2-3, with D possibly matching TRBD1 (5 bases). Germline CDR1 LNHDA, CDR2 SQIVND (reference sequence). This CDR3 contains 15 residues. Trimming took off 1 base at V and 4 bases at J, with 12 bases between the two ends. The CDR3 loop reads CASSIVGRVSDTQYF. Here the CDR3 DNA reads TGTGCCAGTAGTATAGTGGGCAGGGTGTCAGATACGCAGTATTTT.

The chain recombines TRBV5-4 with TRBJ1-2; tentative D call: TRBD1 (5 bases). Germline V gene lookup returns CDR1 SGHNT and CDR2 YYREEE (reference sequence). CDR3 length equals 15 residues. V was pared by 7 bases and J by 7 bases, with 23 bases between. The CDR3 DNA reads TGTGCCAGCGACCCCGGGGGGGGAAGCAGCTTTGGCTACACCTTC. Translation: CASDPGGGSSFGYTF.

V and J are TRBV4-1 and TRBJ1-1; tentative D call: TRBD1 (5 bases). The CDR3 is made up of 15 amino acids. The germline CDR1 and CDR2 sequences are MGHRA and YSYEKL. V lost 0 bases and J lost 4, with 12 bases in between. The CDR3 sequence is CASSQESIRGTEAFF. The CDR3 DNA is TGCGCCAGCAGCCAAGAGTCAATTAGGGGCACTGAAGCTTTCTTT.

This rearrangement joins TRBV5-4 to TRBJ1-2; tentatively, D is TRBD1 (6 bases). Per the germline V gene, CDR1 is SGHNT and CDR2 is YYREEE (reference sequence). The CDR3 totals 15 residues. V was shortened by 0 bases and J by 4 bases, with 13 bases between the two germline ends. The DNA of the CDR3 is TGTGCCAGCAGCTTGGAAGGCGGCAGGGGCTATGGCTACACCTTC. Translating it yields CASSLEGGRGYGYTF.

The V and J genes are TRBV4-2 and TRBJ2-1; 8 bases map to TRBD2. Germline loops: CDR1 LGHNA, CDR2 YNFKEQ. The CDR3 is 14 amino acids. J was trimmed by 8 bases and V by 4 bases; bases with no gene match: 7. This chain's CDR3 is CASSLPGLVDEQFF. In DNA, the CDR3 is TGTGCCAGCAGCCTTCCGGGACTAGTGGATGAGCAGTTCTTC.

V gene TRBV5-4 combines with J gene TRBJ2-7; TRBD1 matches at 7 bases. Per the germline V gene, CDR1 is SGHNT and CDR2 is YYREEE (reference sequence). With V trimmed by 4 bases and J by 5 bases, 9 bases remained unmatched. The CDR3 spans 14 residues. CDR3 sequence reads: CASSPQGVRNEQYF. In nucleotides, the CDR3 is TGTGCCAGCAGCCCCCAGGGGGTGCGCAACGAGCAGTACTTC.

This chain uses TRBV11-2 with TRBJ1-1; D is uncertain. The CDR3 extends over 15 amino acids. Trimming stripped 5 bases from V and 0 bases from J, with 13 bases between. Germline V gives CDR1 SGHAT, CDR2 FQNNGV. The CDR3 spells CASSPVRGMNTEAFF. The CDR3 coding sequence is TGTGCCAGCAGCCCCGTTCGGGGAATGAACACTGAAGCTTTCTTT.

This chain joins TRBV6-5 and TRBJ1-4; D is uncertain. The V and J ends lost 7 bases and 4 bases respectively, with 13 bases between them. Germline CDR1 and CDR2: MNHEY and SVGAGI. The CDR3 extends over 14 amino acids. The CDR3 DNA reads TGTGCCAGCAACCCCCGGGGAGGTAATGAAAAACTGTTTTTT. Its protein is CASNPRGGNEKLFF.

The CDR3 here is CASSLYFTDTQYF. Written as DNA, the CDR3 is TGTGCCAGCTCACTCTATTTCACAGATACGCAGTATTTT. The rearrangement uses TRBV18 and TRBJ2-3, with D unclear. The germline V gene encodes CDR1 KGHSH and CDR2 LQKENI. The CDR3 runs to 13 residues. V was cut by 4 bases and J by 2 bases, with 7 bases left in between.

V gene TRBV27 combines with J gene TRBJ1-3; weak D call: TRBD1 (6 bases). This CDR3 spans 14 amino acids. Germline V gene data show CDR1 as MNHEY and CDR2 as SMNVEV (reference sequence). V was clipped by 5 bases and J by 2 bases, with 10 bases between them. The CDR3 DNA sequence: TGTGCCAGCAGTCAGCGGACAGCTGGAAACACCATATATTTT. This codes for CASSQRTAGNTIYF.

The chain uses TRBV5-1 and TRBJ1-3; D is unclear. Between the trimmed V and J ends, which lost 5 bases and 0 bases, there was a span of 12 bases. Germline lookup yields CDR1 SGHRS and CDR2 YFSETQ. CDR3 length equals 15 residues. The CDR3 DNA reads TGCGCCAGCAGTCGGACGGGAACCTCTGGAAACACCATATATTTT. It yields the protein CASSRTGTSGNTIYF.

The rearrangement links TRBV6-5 to TRBJ1-1; perhaps TRBD1 as D (6 bases). Between the trimmed V and J ends, which lost 8 bases and 0 bases, there was a span of 16 bases. Per the germline V gene, CDR1 is MNHEY and CDR2 is SVGAGI. The CDR3 spans 15 residues. The CDR3 here is CASVGGLGMNTEAFF. The CDR3 region has the DNA TGTGCCAGCGTGGGGGGGCTGGGCATGAACACTGAAGCTTTCTTT.

The CDR3 nucleotides are TGTGCCAGCTCACCACCGCTAGTACAGGGGGGCTACACCTTC. Protein sequence: CASSPPLVQGGYTF. V usage is TRBV18 and J usage is TRBJ1-2; TRBD1 matches 7 bases. This CDR3 is 14 amino acids long. The V gene end was trimmed by 0 bases and the J gene end by 8 bases; junction bases not matched to a gene: 6. Germline CDR1 and CDR2: KGHSH and LQKENI.

V is TRBV5-6 and J is TRBJ1-5, with TRBD1 identical over 7 bases. V was pared by 0 bases and J by 4 bases, with 7 bases of the junction left unmatched. Germline assignment: CDR1 SGHDT and CDR2 YYEEEE. The CDR3 consists of 16 residues. The CDR3 reads CASSLAGTVRNQPQHF. The CDR3 DNA reads as TGTGCCAGCAGCTTGGCCGGGACAGTTCGAAATCAGCCCCAGCATTTT.

This chain joins TRBV2 and TRBJ2-3; D unclear. Per germline, CDR1 SNHLY and CDR2 FYNNEI. Deletions cut 0 bases from V and 8 bases from J, with 12 bases between. CDR3 length: 14 residues. CDR3 in amino acids: CASSEAVSLPTQYF. CDR3 DNA: TGTGCCAGCAGTGAAGCGGTTAGCTTGCCTACGCAGTATTTT. Filled out from reference TRBV2 and TRBJ2-3, the complete variable domain reads EPEVTQTPSHQVTQMGQEVILRCVPISNHLYFYWYRQILGQKVEFLVSFYNNEISEKSEIFDDQFSVERPDGSNFTLKIRSTKLEDSAMYFCASSEAVSLPTQYFGPGTRLTVL.

The chain links TRBV27 to TRBJ1-2; 7 bases align to TRBD1. Losses at the gene ends were 6 bases for V and 2 bases for J; bases not matched to a gene: 3. This CDR3 contains 13 residues. CDR1 is MNHEY and CDR2 is SMNVEV in the germline V gene (reference sequence). The CDR3: CASSLTGNYGYTF. CDR3 sequence (DNA): TGTGCCAGCAGCCTGACAGGGAACTATGGCTACACCTTC.